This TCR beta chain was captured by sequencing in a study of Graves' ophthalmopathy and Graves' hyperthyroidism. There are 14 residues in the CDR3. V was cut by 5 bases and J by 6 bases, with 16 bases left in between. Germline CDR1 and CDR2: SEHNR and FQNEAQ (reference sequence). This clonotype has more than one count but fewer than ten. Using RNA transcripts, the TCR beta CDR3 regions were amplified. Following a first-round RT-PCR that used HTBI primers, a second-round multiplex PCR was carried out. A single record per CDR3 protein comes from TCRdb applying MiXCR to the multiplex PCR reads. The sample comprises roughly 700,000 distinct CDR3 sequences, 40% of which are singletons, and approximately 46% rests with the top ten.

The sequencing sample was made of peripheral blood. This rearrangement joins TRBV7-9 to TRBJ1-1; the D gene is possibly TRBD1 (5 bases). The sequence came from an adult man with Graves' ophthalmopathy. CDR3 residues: CASSPRGGTAEAFF. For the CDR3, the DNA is TGTGCCAGCAGCCCCCGGGGAGGGACGGCTGAAGCTTTCTTT. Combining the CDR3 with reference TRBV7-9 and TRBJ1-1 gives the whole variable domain DTGVSQNPRHKITKRGQNVTFRCDPISEHNRLYWYRQTLGQGPEFLTYFQNEAQLEKSRLLSDRFSAERPKGSFSTLEIQRTEQGDSAMYLCASSPRGGTAEAFFGQGTRLTVV.